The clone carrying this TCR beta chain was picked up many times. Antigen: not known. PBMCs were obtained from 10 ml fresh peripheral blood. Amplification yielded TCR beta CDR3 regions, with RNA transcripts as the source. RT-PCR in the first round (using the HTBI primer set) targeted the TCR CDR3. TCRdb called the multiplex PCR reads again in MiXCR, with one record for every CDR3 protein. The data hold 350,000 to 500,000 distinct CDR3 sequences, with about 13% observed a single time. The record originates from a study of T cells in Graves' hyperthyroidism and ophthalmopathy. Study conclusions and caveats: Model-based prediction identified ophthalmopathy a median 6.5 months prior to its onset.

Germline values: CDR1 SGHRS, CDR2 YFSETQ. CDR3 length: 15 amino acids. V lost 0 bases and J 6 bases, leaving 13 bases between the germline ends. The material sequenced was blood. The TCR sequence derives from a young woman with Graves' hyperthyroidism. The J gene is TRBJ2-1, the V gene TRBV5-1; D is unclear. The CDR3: CASSLGQVSLNEQFF. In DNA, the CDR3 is TGCGCCAGCAGCTTGGGGCAGGTATCCCTCAATGAGCAGTTCTTC.